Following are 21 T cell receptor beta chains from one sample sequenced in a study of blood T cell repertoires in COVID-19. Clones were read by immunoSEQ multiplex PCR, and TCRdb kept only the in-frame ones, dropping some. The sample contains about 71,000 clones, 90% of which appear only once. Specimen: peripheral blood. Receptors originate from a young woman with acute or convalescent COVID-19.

This CDR3 reads CAWRLVAGVGEQYF. CDR3 DNA sequence: TGTGCCTGGAGACTCGTAGCGGGAGTGGGGGAGCAGTACTTC. The chain carries TRBV30 and TRBJ2-7, with TRBD2 identical over 9 bases. CDR1 is GTSNPN, CDR2 SVGIG, per germline (reference sequence). CDR3 length equals 14 residues. Trimming at V came to 3 bases and at J to 7 bases, leaving 10 bases not matched to a gene. The variable domain in full, completed from reference TRBV30 and TRBJ2-7, reads SQTIHQWPATLVQPVGSPLSLECTVEGTSNPNLYWYRQAAGRGLQLLFYSVGIGQISSEVPQNLSASRPQDRQFILSSKKLLLSDSGFYLCAWRLVAGVGEQYFGPGTRLTVT.

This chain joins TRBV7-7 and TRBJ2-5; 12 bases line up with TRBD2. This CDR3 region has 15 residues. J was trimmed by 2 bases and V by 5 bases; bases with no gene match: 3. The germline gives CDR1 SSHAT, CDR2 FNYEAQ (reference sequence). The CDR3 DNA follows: TGTGCCAGCAGCGTGACTAGCGGGAGACAAGAGACCCAGTACTTC. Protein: CASSVTSGRQETQYF. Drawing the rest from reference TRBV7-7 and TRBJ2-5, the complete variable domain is GAGVSQSPRYKVTKRGQDVTLRCDPISSHATLYWYQQALGQGPEFLTYFNYEAQPDKSGLPSDRFSAERPEGSISTLTIQRTEQRDSAMYRCASSVTSGRQETQYFGPGTRLLVL.

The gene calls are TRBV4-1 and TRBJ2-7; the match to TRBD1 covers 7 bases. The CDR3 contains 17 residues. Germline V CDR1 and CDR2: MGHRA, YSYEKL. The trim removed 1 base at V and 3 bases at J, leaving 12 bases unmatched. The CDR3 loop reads CASSQVSAARGIYEQYF. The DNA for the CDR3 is TGCGCCAGCAGCCAAGTATCGGCCGCCAGGGGGATCTACGAGCAGTACTTC.

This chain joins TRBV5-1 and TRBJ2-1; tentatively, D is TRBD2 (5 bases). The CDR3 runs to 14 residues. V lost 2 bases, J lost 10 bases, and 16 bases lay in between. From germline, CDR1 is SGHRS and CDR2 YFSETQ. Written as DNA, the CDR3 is TGCGCCAGCAGCTTAAACCGTCCGGGGAGAGAGCAGTTCTTC. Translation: CASSLNRPGREQFF.

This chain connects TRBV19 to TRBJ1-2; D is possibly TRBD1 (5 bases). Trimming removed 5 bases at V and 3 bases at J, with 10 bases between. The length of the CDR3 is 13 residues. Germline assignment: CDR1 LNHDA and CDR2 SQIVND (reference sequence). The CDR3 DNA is TGTGCCAGTAGTTCGCGGGGGGACTATGGCTACACCTTC. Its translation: CASSSRGDYGYTF. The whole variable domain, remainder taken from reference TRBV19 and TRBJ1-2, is DGGITQSPKYLFRKEGQNVTLSCEQNLNHDAMYWYRQDPGQGLRLIYYSQIVNDFQKGDIAEGYSVSREKKESFPLTVTSAQKNPTAFYLCASSSRGDYGYTFGSGTRLTVV.

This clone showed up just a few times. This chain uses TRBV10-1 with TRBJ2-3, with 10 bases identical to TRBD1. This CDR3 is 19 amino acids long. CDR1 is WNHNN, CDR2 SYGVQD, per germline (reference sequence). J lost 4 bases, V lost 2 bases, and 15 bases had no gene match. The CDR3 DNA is TGCGCCAGCAGTGAGGAACTGGGACAGGGGTCCTGGGGCCCAGATACGCAGTATTTT. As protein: CASSEELGQGSWGPDTQYF.

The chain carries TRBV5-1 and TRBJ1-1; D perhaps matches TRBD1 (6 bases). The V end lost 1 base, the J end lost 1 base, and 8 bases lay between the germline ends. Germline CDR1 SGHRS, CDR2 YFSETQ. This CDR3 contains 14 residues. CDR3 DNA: TGCGCCAGCAGCTTGCAGGGGAGGAACACTGAAGCTTTCTTT. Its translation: CASSLQGRNTEAFF.

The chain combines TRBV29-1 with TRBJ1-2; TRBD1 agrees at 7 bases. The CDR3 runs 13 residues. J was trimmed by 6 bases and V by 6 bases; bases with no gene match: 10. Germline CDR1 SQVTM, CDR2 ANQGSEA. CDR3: CSVRDQDRDGYTF. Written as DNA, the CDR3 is TGCAGCGTCCGAGATCAAGACAGGGATGGCTACACCTTC.

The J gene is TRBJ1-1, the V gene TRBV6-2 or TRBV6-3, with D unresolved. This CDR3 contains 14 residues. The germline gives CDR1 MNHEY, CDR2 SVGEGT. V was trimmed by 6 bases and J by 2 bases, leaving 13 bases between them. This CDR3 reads CASRPTVVNTEAFF. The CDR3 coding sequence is TGTGCCAGCAGGCCTACGGTCGTAAACACTGAAGCTTTCTTT.

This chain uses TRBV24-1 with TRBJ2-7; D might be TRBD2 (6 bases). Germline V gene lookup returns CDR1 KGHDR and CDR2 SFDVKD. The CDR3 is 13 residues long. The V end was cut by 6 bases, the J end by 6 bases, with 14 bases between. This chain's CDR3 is CATSRYSAGEQYF. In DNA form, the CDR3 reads TGTGCCACCAGTCGTTACTCAGCGGGCGAGCAGTACTTC.

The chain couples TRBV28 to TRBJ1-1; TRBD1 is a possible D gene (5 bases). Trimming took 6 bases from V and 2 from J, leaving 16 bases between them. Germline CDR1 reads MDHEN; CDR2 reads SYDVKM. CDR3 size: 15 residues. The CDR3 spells CASRQTTVLNTEAFF. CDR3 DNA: TGTGCCAGCAGACAAACGACAGTTCTAAACACTGAAGCTTTCTTT. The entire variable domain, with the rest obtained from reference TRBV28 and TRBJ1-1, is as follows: DVKVTQSSRYLVKRTGEKVFLECVQDMDHENMFWYRQDPGLGLRLIYFSYDVKMKEKGDIPEGYSVSREKKERFSLILESASTNQTSMYLCASRQTTVLNTEAFFGQGTRLTVV.

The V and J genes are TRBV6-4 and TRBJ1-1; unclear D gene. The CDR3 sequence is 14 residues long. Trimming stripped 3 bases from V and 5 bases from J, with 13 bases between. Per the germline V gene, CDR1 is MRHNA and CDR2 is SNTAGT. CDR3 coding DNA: TGTGCCAGCAGTGAACGTCTCGTGCGGACTGAAGCTTTCTTT. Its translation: CASSERLVRTEAFF.

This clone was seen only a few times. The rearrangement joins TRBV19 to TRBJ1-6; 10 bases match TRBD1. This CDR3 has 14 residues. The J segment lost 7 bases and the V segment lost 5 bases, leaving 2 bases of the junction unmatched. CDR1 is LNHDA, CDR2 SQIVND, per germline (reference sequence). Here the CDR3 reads CASSWGQGNSPLHF. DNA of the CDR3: TGTGCCAGTAGTTGGGGACAGGGGAATTCACCCCTCCACTTT.

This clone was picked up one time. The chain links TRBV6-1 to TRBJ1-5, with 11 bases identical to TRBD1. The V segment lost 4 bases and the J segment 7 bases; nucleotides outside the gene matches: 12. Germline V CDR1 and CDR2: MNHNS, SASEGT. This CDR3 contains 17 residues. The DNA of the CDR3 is TGTGCCAGCAGTGGAGGACAGGGGGCTCTATCGACCCAGCCCCAGCATTTT. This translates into CASSGGQGALSTQPQHF.

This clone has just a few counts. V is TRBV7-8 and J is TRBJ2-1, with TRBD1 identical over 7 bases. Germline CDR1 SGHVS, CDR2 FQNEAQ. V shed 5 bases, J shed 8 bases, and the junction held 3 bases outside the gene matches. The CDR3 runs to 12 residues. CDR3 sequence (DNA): TGTGCCAGCAGCCCCACAGGGGATGAGCAGTTCTTC. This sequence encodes CASSPTGDEQFF.

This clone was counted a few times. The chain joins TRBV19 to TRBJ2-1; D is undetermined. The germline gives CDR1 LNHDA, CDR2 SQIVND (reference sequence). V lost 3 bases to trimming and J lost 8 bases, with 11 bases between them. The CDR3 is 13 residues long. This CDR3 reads CASSMVRWDEQFF. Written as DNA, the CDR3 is TGTGCCAGTAGTATGGTCAGGTGGGATGAGCAGTTCTTC.

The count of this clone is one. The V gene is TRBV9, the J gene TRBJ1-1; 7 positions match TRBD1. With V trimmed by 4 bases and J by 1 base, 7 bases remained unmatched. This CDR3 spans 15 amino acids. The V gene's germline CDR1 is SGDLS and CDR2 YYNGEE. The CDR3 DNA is TGTGCCAGCAGCCCTCGTCAGGGGGGGAACACTGAAGCTTTCTTT. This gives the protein CASSPRQGGNTEAFF.

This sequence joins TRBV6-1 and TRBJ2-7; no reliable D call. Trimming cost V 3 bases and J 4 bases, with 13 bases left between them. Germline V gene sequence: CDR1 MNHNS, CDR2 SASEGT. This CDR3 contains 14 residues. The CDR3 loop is CASSEFFLSYEQYF. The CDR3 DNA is TGTGCCAGCAGTGAGTTCTTCCTATCGTACGAGCAGTACTTC.

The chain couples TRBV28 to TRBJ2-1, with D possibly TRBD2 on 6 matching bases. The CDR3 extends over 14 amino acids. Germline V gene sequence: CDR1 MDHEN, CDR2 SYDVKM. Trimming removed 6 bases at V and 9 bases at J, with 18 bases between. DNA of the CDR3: TGTGCCAGCAGGGGACTGGGAGGATGGGTTGAGCAGTTCTTC. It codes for CASRGLGGWVEQFF. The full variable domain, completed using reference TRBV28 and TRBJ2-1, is DVKVTQSSRYLVKRTGEKVFLECVQDMDHENMFWYRQDPGLGLRLIYFSYDVKMKEKGDIPEGYSVSREKKERFSLILESASTNQTSMYLCASRGLGGWVEQFFGPGTRLTVL.

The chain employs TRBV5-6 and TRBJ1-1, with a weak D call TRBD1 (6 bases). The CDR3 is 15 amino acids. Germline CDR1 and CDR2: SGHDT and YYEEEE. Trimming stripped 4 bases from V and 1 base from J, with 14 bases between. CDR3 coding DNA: TGTGCCAGCAGCCGACTTGGGGGGGCGAACACTGAAGCTTTCTTT. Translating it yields CASSRLGGANTEAFF.

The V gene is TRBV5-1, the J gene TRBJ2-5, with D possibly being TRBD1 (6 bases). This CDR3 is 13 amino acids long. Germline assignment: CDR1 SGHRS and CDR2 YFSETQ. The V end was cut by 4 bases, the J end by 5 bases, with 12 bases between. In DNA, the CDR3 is TGCGCCAGCAGCAGGGCAGGGGCGGAGACCCAGTACTTC. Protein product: CASSRAGAETQYF.